The table lists the clone carrying this T cell receptor beta chain with a few counts. This sample is drawn from a study of cytomegalovirus exposure and HLA in healthy donors. In the PCR, 60 Vbeta and 13 Jbeta primers were used. The assay was immunoSEQ multiplex PCR, and TCRdb's table has in-frame clones only and misses some. The sample has 130,000 or so clones, around 75% seen once. Trimming stripped 3 bases from V and 4 bases from J, with 6 bases between. CDR3 length: 13 residues. The germline V gene has CDR1 SGHTA and CDR2 FQGTGA. Sequenced: PBMCs. The sequence derives from a woman aged 45-59 years in good health and CMV-seropositive. This rearrangement joins TRBV7-3 to TRBJ2-2; perhaps TRBD1 as D (6 bases). The CDR3 sequence: CASSLGATGELFF. The CDR3 nucleotides are TGTGCCAGCAGCTTGGGGGCCACCGGGGAGCTGTTTTTT.